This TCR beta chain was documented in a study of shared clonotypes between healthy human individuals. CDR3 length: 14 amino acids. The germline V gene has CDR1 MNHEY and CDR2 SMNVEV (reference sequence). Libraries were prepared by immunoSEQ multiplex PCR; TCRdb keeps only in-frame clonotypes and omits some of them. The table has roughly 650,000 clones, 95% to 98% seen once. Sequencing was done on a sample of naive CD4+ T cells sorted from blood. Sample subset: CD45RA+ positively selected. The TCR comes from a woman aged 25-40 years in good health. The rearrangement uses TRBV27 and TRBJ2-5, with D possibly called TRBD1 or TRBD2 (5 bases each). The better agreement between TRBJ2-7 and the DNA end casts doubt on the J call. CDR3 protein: CASSSEGPSYEQYF. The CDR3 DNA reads TGTGCCAGCAGTTCCGAGGGGCCCTCCTACGAGCAGTACTTC.